This is a list of T cell receptor beta chains from one sample in a study of T cell responses to AZD1222 COVID-19 vaccine. This table comes from immunoSEQ multiplex PCR, and its TCRdb copy is limited to in-frame clones, with some not included. The sample has 95,000 to 150,000 clones, roughly 85% seen once. The specimen comprised peripheral blood, sampled 28 days after the second AZD1222 dose. The origin of the receptors is an adult who received the AZD1222 COVID-19 vaccine. CDR3s include the opening cysteine and the closing phenylalanine or tryptophan. Each record gives: D gene, V gene, J gene, clone size, CDR3 protein, CDR3 DNA. A D gene is named only where the DNA matches it firmly. The size field is filled for only some rows; it gives once, few, many or a size class.

D: .; V: TRBV11-2; J: TRBJ1-6; size: .; CDR3: CASSLSGVGLSSLHF; DNA: TGTGCCAGCAGCTTAAGTGGAGTCGGCCTCTCGTCCCTCCACTTT
D: TRBD1; V: TRBV30; J: TRBJ1-5; size: .; CDR3: CAWSVGGTGDQPQHF; DNA: TGTGCCTGGAGTGTTGGGGGGACAGGTGATCAGCCCCAGCATTTT
D: .; V: TRBV24-1; J: TRBJ2-1; size: .; CDR3: CATSFREGNEQFF; DNA: TGTGCCACCAGCTTCCGAGAGGGCAATGAGCAGTTCTTC
D: .; V: TRBV28; J: TRBJ1-2; size: few; CDR3: CASSLRQSGYTF; DNA: TGTGCCAGCAGTTTAAGGCAGAGCGGCTACACCTTC
D: .; V: TRBV19; J: TRBJ1-1; size: .; CDR3: CASSIRGQIGTEAFF; DNA: TGTGCCAGTAGTATTCGCGGGCAGATTGGCACTGAAGCTTTCTTT
D: .; V: TRBV6-5; J: TRBJ1-5; size: .; CDR3: CASRPTGPVNQPQHF; DNA: TGTGCCAGCAGGCCGACAGGCCCCGTCAATCAGCCCCAGCATTTT
D: TRBD1; V: TRBV6-5; J: TRBJ1-1; size: .; CDR3: CASSYSPAGGISEAFF; DNA: TGTGCCAGCAGTTACTCCCCGGCAGGGGGGATTAGTGAAGCTTTCTTT
D: .; V: TRBV5-6; J: TRBJ1-1; size: .; CDR3: CASSLVGTPDEAFF; DNA: TGTGCCAGCAGCTTGGTAGGTACACCCGATGAAGCTTTCTTT
D: .; V: TRBV4-1; J: TRBJ2-7; size: once; CDR3: CASSQASQGNYEQYF; DNA: TGCGCCAGCAGCCAAGCTTCCCAGGGGAACTACGAGCAGTACTTC
D: .; V: TRBV6-2/TRBV6-3; J: TRBJ2-6; size: .; CDR3: CASSYTTSGANVLTF; DNA: TGTGCCAGCAGTTATACGACCTCTGGGGCCAACGTCCTGACTTTC
D: TRBD2; V: TRBV7-2; J: TRBJ2-5; size: .; CDR3: CASSLKTSGVRETQYF; DNA: TGTGCCAGCAGCTTAAAAACTAGCGGGGTTCGTGAGACCCAGTACTTC
D: .; V: TRBV28; J: TRBJ1-4; size: .; CDR3: CASSLEAANEKLFF; DNA: TGTGCCAGCAGTTTGGAGGCGGCTAATGAAAAACTGTTTTTT
D: .; V: TRBV4-3; J: TRBJ2-1; size: .; CDR3: CASSQDSGSYNEQFF; DNA: TGCGCCAGCAGCCAAGATAGCGGATCCTACAATGAGCAGTTCTTC
D: .; V: TRBV19; J: TRBJ2-1; size: .; CDR3: CASSRPLWRGDYNEQFF; DNA: TGTGCCAGTAGTCGCCCGTTATGGAGGGGGGACTACAATGAGCAGTTCTTC
D: TRBD2; V: TRBV7-9; J: TRBJ2-2; size: .; CDR3: CASSLGGGAYTGELFF; DNA: TGTGCCAGCAGCTTAGGCGGGGGTGCTTACACCGGGGAGCTGTTTTTT
D: TRBD1; V: TRBV5-5; J: TRBJ1-3; size: once; CDR3: CASSLIPIQGAQGNTIYF; DNA: TGTGCCAGCAGCTTAATCCCGATACAGGGGGCTCAAGGAAACACCATATATTTT
D: .; V: TRBV14; J: TRBJ2-2; size: .; CDR3: CASSQGTTSGAGELFF; DNA: TGTGCCAGCAGCCAAGGAACCACAAGTGGGGCCGGGGAGCTGTTTTTT
D: TRBD1; V: TRBV7-9; J: TRBJ1-4; size: .; CDR3: CASSPDRANEKLFF; DNA: TGTGCCAGCAGCCCTGACAGGGCTAATGAAAAACTGTTTTTT
D: .; V: TRBV4-1; J: TRBJ1-5; size: few; CDR3: CASSKDPTGLLAQHF; DNA: TGCGCCAGCAGCAAAGACCCGACAGGACTACTGGCCCAGCATTTT
D: .; V: TRBV7-6; J: TRBJ2-4; size: .; CDR3: CASSLGSGGGAKNIQYF; DNA: TGTGCCAGCAGCTTAGGGTCCGGCGGCGGGGCCAAAAACATTCAGTACTTC
D: .; V: TRBV19; J: TRBJ1-2; size: .; CDR3: CASKGGDYGYTF; DNA: TGTGCCAGTAAGGGGGGCGACTATGGCTACACCTTC
D: TRBD1; V: TRBV30; J: TRBJ1-5; size: .; CDR3: CAWRETGSQPQHF; DNA: TGTGCCTGGAGAGAGACAGGGTCTCAGCCCCAGCATTTT
D: .; V: TRBV19; J: TRBJ1-2; size: .; CDR3: CASSMGGYGYTF; DNA: TGTGCCAGTAGTATGGGAGGTTATGGCTACACCTTC
D: .; V: TRBV24-1; J: TRBJ2-3; size: .; CDR3: CATSWENGPDTQYF; DNA: TGTGCCACCAGTTGGGAAAATGGGCCAGATACGCAGTATTTT
D: TRBD1; V: TRBV10-3; J: TRBJ2-7; size: .; CDR3: CAISPGTGPYEQYF; DNA: TGTGCCATCAGTCCCGGGACAGGGCCCTACGAGCAGTACTTC
D: .; V: TRBV5-1; J: TRBJ1-6; size: .; CDR3: CASSLFSGTGTRNNSPLHF; DNA: TGCGCCAGCAGCTTGTTTTCGGGGACCGGGACAAGAAATAATTCACCCCTCCACTTT
D: .; V: TRBV19; J: TRBJ2-7; size: .; CDR3: CASSGPGFYEQYF; DNA: TGTGCCAGTAGTGGACCCGGGTTTTACGAGCAGTACTTC
D: TRBD2; V: TRBV9; J: TRBJ2-2; size: .; CDR3: CASSAVSGGSYTGELFF; DNA: TGTGCCAGCAGCGCCGTTAGCGGGGGGTCGTACACCGGGGAGCTGTTTTTT
D: .; V: TRBV6-5; J: TRBJ2-1; size: .; CDR3: CASRGGLGGANEQFF; DNA: TGTGCCAGCAGGGGGGGTCTTGGTGGGGCGAATGAGCAGTTCTTC
D: .; V: TRBV27; J: TRBJ2-7; size: .; CDR3: CASRRLDTYEQYF; DNA: TGTGCCAGCAGACGACTCGACACCTACGAGCAGTACTTC
D: TRBD1; V: TRBV18; J: TRBJ2-5; size: .; CDR3: CASSPGTVETQYF; DNA: TGTGCCAGCTCACCGGGGACAGTAGAGACCCAGTACTTC
D: .; V: TRBV4-3; J: TRBJ1-2; size: .; CDR3: CASSQDWQHVDYGYTF; DNA: TGCGCCAGCAGCCAAGATTGGCAGCATGTCGACTATGGCTACACCTTC
D: TRBD1; V: TRBV5-8; J: TRBJ2-2; size: .; CDR3: CASSFGLTGGITGELFF; DNA: TGTGCCAGCAGCTTCGGGCTTACAGGGGGTATCACCGGGGAGCTGTTTTTT
D: .; V: TRBV5-4; J: TRBJ1-1; size: .; CDR3: CASNPNGGANTEAFF; DNA: TGTGCCAGCAACCCCAACGGGGGGGCGAACACTGAAGCTTTCTTT
D: .; V: TRBV7-9; J: TRBJ1-5; size: .; CDR3: CASSLFGEVGNQPQHF; DNA: TGTGCCAGCAGCTTATTTGGGGAGGTGGGCAATCAGCCCCAGCATTTT
D: TRBD2; V: TRBV4-1; J: TRBJ2-7; size: .; CDR3: CASSRGTSGGGYEQYF; DNA: TGCGCCAGCAGCCGAGGGACTAGCGGGGGTGGATACGAGCAGTACTTC
D: TRBD1; V: TRBV12-3/TRBV12-4; J: TRBJ2-7; size: few; CDR3: CASSFTGGYEQYF; DNA: TGTGCCAGCAGTTTCACAGGGGGTTACGAGCAGTACTTC
D: .; V: TRBV6-5; J: TRBJ1-5; size: .; CDR3: CASSKRGGNQPQHF; DNA: TGTGCCAGCAGTAAAAGGGGTGGCAATCAGCCCCAGCATTTT
D: .; V: TRBV7-9; J: TRBJ2-5; size: few; CDR3: CASSLVGNPQETQYF; DNA: TGTGCCAGCAGCTTAGTAGGAAACCCCCAAGAGACCCAGTACTTC
D: TRBD1; V: TRBV27; J: TRBJ1-2; size: .; CDR3: CAGHLPGGIFGDYGYTF; DNA: TGTGCCGGCCATCTCCCAGGGGGCATATTTGGGGACTATGGCTACACCTTC
D: .; V: TRBV7-2; J: TRBJ1-6; size: once; CDR3: CASSLRMGVQNSPLHF; DNA: TGTGCCAGCAGCTTAAGGATGGGGGTCCAAAATTCACCCCTCCACTTT
D: .; V: TRBV7-9; J: TRBJ2-5; size: once; CDR3: CATKPTAKLQETQYF; DNA: TGTGCCACTAAACCGACAGCGAAGTTACAAGAGACCCAGTACTTC
D: .; V: TRBV29-1; J: TRBJ2-7; size: .; CDR3: CSVVLRYAAGHGDEQYF; DNA: TGCAGCGTTGTCTTACGGTATGCGGCAGGACACGGGGACGAGCAGTACTTC
D: TRBD1; V: TRBV7-9; J: TRBJ2-7; size: medium-sized; CDR3: CASSATTGATAYEQYF; DNA: TGTGCCAGCAGCGCAACCACAGGGGCCACCGCCTACGAGCAGTACTTC
D: .; V: TRBV28; J: TRBJ2-2; size: .; CDR3: CASSNPGQRTGELFF; DNA: TGTGCCAGCAGCAATCCGGGACAACGCACCGGGGAGCTGTTTTTT
D: .; V: TRBV24-1; J: TRBJ2-4; size: .; CDR3: CATSEEGPRENIQYF; DNA: TGTGCCACCAGTGAAGAGGGGCCGAGGGAAAACATTCAGTACTTC
D: .; V: TRBV6-1; J: TRBJ1-6; size: .; CDR3: CASSERGFLRDSPLHF; DNA: TGTGCCAGCAGTGAACGGGGGTTCCTCCGAGATTCACCCCTCCACTTT
D: .; V: TRBV7-9; J: TRBJ1-2; size: .; CDR3: CASSSADSSRYGYTF; DNA: TGTGCCAGCAGCTCCGCCGACAGCTCTCGCTATGGCTACACCTTC
D: .; V: TRBV13; J: TRBJ2-1; size: .; CDR3: CASSLSRSSADEQFF; DNA: TGTGCCAGCAGCTTATCACGGTCGTCGGCTGATGAGCAGTTCTTC
D: .; V: TRBV2; J: TRBJ2-3; size: .; CDR3: CATSSRGSSTDTQYF; DNA: TGTGCCACCTCATCCAGGGGATCTAGCACAGATACGCAGTATTTT
D: .; V: TRBV11-2; J: TRBJ2-1; size: .; CDR3: CASSLRIRLGTSQHNEQFF; DNA: TGTGCCAGCAGCTTAAGAATCCGTTTGGGGACATCACAACACAATGAGCAGTTCTTC
D: .; V: TRBV4-2; J: TRBJ1-4; size: .; CDR3: CASSQETGIPTNEKLFF; DNA: TGTGCCAGCAGCCAAGAAACAGGGATCCCAACTAATGAAAAACTGTTTTTT
D: .; V: TRBV4-3; J: TRBJ2-1; size: few; CDR3: CASSQEGWETNGYNEQFF; DNA: TGCGCCAGCAGCCAAGAGGGTTGGGAGACTAACGGTTACAATGAGCAGTTCTTC
D: .; V: TRBV4-2; J: TRBJ1-2; size: few; CDR3: CASSLQGSFGYTF; DNA: TGTGCCAGCAGCCTCCAGGGGTCTTTCGGCTACACCTTC
D: .; V: TRBV29-1; J: TRBJ1-1; size: .; CDR3: CSVEDTAGTEAFF; DNA: TGCAGCGTTGAGGACACGGCGGGGACTGAAGCTTTCTTT